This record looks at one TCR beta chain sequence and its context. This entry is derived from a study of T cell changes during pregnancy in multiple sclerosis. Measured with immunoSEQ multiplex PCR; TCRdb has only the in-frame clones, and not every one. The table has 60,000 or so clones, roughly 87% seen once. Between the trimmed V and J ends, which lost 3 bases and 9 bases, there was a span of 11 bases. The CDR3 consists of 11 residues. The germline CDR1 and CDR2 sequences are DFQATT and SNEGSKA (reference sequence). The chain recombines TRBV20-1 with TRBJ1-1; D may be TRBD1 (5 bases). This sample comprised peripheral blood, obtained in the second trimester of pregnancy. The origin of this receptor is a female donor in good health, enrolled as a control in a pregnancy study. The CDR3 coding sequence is TGCAGTGCTAGTGAGGACATCAAAGCTTTCTTT. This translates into CSASEDIKAFF.